This T cell receptor beta chain was profiled in a study of tumor-infiltrating lymphocytes in oesophageal squamous cell carcinoma. TCRdb independently ran MiXCR on the PCR reads; one entry per CDR3 protein. The sample carries some 20,000 distinct CDR3 sequences, about 41% recorded once. The CDR3 length is 14 residues. Germline V gene data show CDR1 as SNHLY and CDR2 as FYNNEI. Trimming took 6 bases from V and 7 from J; bases not matched to a gene: 5. The specimen was normal esophageal tissue next to the tumor. The chain joins TRBV2 to TRBJ1-4, with 10 positions matching TRBD1. This TCR came from a male donor with esophageal squamous cell carcinoma. This CDR3 reads CASSMGQGSEKLFF. The CDR3 nucleotides read TGTGCCAGCAGCATGGGACAGGGGAGTGAAAAACTGTTTTTT.